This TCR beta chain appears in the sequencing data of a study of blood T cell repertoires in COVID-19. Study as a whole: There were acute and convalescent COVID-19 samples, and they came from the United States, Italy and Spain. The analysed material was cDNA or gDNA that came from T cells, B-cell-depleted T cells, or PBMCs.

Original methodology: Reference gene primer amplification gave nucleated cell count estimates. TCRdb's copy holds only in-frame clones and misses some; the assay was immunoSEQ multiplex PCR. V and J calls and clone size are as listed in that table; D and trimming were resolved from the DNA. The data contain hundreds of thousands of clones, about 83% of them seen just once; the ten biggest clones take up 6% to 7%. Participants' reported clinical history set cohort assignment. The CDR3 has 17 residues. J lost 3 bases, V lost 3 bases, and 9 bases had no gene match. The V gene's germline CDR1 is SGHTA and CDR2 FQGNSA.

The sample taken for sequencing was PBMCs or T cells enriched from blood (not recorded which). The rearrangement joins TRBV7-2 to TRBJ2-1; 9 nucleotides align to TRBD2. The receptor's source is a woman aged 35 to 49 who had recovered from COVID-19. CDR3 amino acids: CASSFAATSGRYNEQFF. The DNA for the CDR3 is TGTGCCAGCAGCTTCGCCGCGACTAGCGGACGCTACAATGAGCAGTTCTTC. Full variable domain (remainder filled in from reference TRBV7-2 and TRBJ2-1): GAGVSQSPSNKVTEKGKDVELRCDPISGHTALYWYRQSLGQGLEFLIYFQGNSAPDKSGLPSDRFSAERTGGSVSTLTIQRTQQEDSAVYLCASSFAATSGRYNEQFFGPGTRLTVL.